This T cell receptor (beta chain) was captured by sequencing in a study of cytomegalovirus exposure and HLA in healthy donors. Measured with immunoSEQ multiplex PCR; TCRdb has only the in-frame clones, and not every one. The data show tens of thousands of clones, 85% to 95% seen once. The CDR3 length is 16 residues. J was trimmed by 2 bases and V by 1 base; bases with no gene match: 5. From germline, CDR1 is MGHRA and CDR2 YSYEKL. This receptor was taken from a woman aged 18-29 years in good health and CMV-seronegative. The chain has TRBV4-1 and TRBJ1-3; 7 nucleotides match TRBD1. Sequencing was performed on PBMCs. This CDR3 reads CASSQVTGFTGNTIYF. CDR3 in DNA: TGCGCCAGCAGCCAAGTGACAGGGTTTACTGGAAACACCATATATTTT.